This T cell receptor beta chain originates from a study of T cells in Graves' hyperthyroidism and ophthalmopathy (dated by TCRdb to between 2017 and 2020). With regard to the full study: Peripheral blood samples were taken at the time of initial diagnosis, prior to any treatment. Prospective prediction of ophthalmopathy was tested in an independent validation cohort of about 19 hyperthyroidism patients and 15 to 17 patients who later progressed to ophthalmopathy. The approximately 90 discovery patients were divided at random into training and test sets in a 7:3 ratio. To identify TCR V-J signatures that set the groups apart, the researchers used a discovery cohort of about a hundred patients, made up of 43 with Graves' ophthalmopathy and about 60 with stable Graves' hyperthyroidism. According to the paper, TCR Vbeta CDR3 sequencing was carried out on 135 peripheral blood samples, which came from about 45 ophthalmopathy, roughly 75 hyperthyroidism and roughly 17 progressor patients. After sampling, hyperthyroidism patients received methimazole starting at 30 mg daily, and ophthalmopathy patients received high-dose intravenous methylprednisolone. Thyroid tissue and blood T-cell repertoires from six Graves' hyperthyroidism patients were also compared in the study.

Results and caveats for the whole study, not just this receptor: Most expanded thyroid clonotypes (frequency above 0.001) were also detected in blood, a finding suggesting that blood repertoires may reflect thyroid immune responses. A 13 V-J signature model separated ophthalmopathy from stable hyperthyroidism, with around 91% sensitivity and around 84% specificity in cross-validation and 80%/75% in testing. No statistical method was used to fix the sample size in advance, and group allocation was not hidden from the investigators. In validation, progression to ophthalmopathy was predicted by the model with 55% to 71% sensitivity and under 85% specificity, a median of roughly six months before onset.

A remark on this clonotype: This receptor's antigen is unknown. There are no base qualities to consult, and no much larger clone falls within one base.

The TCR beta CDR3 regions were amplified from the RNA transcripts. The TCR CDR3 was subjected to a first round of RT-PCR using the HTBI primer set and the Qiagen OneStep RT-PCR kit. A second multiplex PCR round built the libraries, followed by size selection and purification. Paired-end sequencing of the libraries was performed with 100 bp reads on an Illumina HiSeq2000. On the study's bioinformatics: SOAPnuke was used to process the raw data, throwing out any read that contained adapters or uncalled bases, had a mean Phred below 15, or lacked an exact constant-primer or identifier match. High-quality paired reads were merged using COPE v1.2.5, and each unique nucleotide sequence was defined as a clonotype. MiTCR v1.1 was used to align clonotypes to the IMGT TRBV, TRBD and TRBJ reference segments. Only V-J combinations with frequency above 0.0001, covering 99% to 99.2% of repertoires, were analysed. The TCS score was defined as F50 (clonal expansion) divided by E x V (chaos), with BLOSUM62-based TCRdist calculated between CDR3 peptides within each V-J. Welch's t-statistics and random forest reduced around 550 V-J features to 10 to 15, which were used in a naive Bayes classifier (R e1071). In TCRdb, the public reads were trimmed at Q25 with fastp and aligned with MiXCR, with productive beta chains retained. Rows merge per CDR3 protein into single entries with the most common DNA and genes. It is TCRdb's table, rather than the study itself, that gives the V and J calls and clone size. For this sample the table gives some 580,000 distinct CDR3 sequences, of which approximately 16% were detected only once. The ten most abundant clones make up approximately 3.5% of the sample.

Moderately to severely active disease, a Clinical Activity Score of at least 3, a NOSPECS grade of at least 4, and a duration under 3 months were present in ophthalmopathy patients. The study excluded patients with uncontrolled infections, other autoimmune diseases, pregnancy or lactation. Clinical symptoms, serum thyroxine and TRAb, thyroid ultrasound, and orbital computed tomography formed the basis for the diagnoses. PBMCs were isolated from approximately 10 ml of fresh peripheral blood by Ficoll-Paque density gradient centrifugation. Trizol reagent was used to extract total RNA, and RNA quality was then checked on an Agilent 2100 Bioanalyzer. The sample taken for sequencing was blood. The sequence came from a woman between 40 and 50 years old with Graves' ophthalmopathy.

Here the CDR3 is given as CSAKSGDLNQPQHF. The nucleotide sequence is TGCAGTGCAAAGAGCGGGGACTTGAATCAGCCCCAGCATTTT. The sequence joins TRBV20-1 to TRBJ1-5; the best D guess is TRBD1, with 5 bases matching. Sequences DFQATT (CDR1) and SNEGSKA (CDR2) are obtained from the germline V gene (reference sequence). Inclusive of the bounding cysteine and phenylalanine, the CDR3 is 14 residues long. The only DNA kept is the CDR3, 42 bases in frame from the first base. Trimming costs V 6 bases and J 4 bases, and their ends lie 16 bases apart.